Following are 2 T cell receptor beta chains from one sample sequenced in a study of shared clonotypes between healthy human individuals. Clones were sequenced by immunoSEQ multiplex PCR, and TCRdb holds only the in-frame ones, with some missing. Among 2 million to 2.5 million clones listed, approximately 94% were seen once. The sequencing sample was made of naive CD4+ T cells sorted from blood. Subset in this sample: CD45RA+ positively selected. The receptors were sampled from a young man in good health.

CDR3 sequence: CASSQESGQGAGETQYF. The CDR3 bases are TGCGCCAGCAGCCAAGAATCGGGACAGGGGGCAGGGGAGACCCAGTACTTC. The chain has TRBV4-1 and TRBJ2-5; 12 bases line up with TRBD1. The V gene end was trimmed by 0 bases and the J gene end by 5 bases; junction bases not matched to a gene: 7. The CDR3 has 17 amino acids. Germline lookup yields CDR1 MGHRA and CDR2 YSYEKL.

This clone appeared once. The V call is TRBV29-1, the J call TRBJ2-5; maybe TRBD1 (6 bases). The CDR3 loop spans 20 amino acids. The ends were cut back, 2 bases at V and 3 bases at J, with 31 bases in the middle. Germline V gives CDR1 SQVTM, CDR2 ANQGSEA. As DNA, the CDR3 is TGCAGCGTTGAAAAGCGCTGGGGTTCCCTGGGGGCCCGCCTTAAAGAGACCCAGTACTTC. It encodes CSVEKRWGSLGARLKETQYF.